The TCR beta chain under discussion was sequenced for a study of radiotherapy plus CTLA-4 blockade in lung cancer (dated by TCRdb to 2016 to 2019). For the wider study: Objective responses occurred in around 19% of enrolled patients, and approximately 34% achieved disease control.

In this study, focal radiation therapy paired with CTLA-4 blockade (ipilimumab) was tested in patients who had chemo-refractory metastatic non-small-cell lung cancer. Libraries were made using the immunoSEQ multiplex PCR assay. TCRdb's version of the immuneACCESS table is confined to in-frame rearrangements and falls short of the full clone set. An unresolved V gene accounts for under half of the shortfall where checked; the remainder is of unknown origin. The sample data list tens of thousands of clones, and roughly four fifths of these were observed just once. Clones ranked in the top ten supply approximately 2.8% of the sample. With respect to this clone: Its antigen remains unidentified. Base qualities are missing; no much larger clone stands one base away.

Measured from the cysteine to the phenylalanine, the CDR3 is 16 residues long. Only the CDR3 region is kept as DNA, spanning 48 bases read in frame from base 1. V is cut by 6 bases and J by 3 bases, and the space between the germline ends is 19 bases. Per the germline V gene, MGHRA is the CDR1 and YSYEKL is the CDR2. The paper's findings and limits, for the study overall: Early dynamic changes in blood T cell clones, together with increased serum interferon-beta after radiation, were reported as the strongest predictors of response. After treatment with radiotherapy and ipilimumab, TCR clones that originated in tumors expanded in peripheral blood.

The sequence derives from a human donor with non-small cell lung cancer who had a complete response to radiotherapy plus ipilimumab. The specimen comprised peripheral blood, sampled from a patient treated with radiotherapy plus ipilimumab. The rearrangement joined TRBV4-1 to TRBJ2-3, with the D gene uncertain. The CDR3 in this case is CASSGETFFQTDTQYF. The bases are TGCGCCAGCAGTGGAGAGACTTTTTTCCAAACAGATACGCAGTATTTT.